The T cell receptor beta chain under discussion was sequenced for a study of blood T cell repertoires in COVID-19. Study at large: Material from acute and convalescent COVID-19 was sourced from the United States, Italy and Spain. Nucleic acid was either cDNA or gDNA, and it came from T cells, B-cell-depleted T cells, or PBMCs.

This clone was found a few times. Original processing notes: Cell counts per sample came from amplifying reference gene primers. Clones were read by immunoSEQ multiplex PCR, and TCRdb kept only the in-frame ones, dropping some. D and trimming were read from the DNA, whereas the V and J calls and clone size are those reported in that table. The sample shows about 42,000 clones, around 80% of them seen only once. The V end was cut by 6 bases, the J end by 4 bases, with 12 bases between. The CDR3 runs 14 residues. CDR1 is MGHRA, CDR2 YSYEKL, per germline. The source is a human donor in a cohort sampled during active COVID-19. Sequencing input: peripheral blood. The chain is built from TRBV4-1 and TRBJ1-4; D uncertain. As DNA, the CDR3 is TGCGCCAGCAGGGCAGGAGGAAGTAATGAAAAACTGTTTTTT. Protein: CASRAGGSNEKLFF.